This T cell receptor beta chain was observed in a study of identical twins. Points from the study as a whole: Abundant beta clonotypes from cord blood had fewer insertions, unlike memory repertoires, which showed none. Invariant MAIT and iNKT cells could partly confound zero-insertion analyses.

TCRdb reprocessed the 5' RACE reads via MiXCR and lists one record per CDR3 protein. The sample carries 650,000 to 800,000 distinct CDR3 sequences, 8.6% recorded once. In its sample, this clonotype was seen many times. Its antigen is still unknown. The CDR3 runs to 15 residues. V shed 1 base and J shed 4 bases, with 11 bases lying between them. The germline V gene encodes CDR1 SEHNR and CDR2 FQNEAQ (reference sequence). The sample was also reused in another study, on yellow fever vaccine responses in identical twins. From that paper: Twins' vaccine T cell responses were reported to seem partly convergent and partly personalized.

The V and J genes are TRBV7-9 and TRBJ2-1; TRBD2 is a possible D gene (5 bases). This TCR was sampled from a young woman in good health. The source material was PBMCs. In nucleotides, the CDR3 is TGTGCCAGCAGCTTAGTTGTGGGAGCTTACAATGAGCAGTTCTTC. As protein: CASSLVVGAYNEQFF.